The TCR beta chain described here comes from a study of CDR3 diversity in severe acne. The CDR3 consists of 12 residues. The V end was cut by 6 bases, the J end by 6 bases, with 14 bases between. Germline CDR1 is SQVTM and CDR2 is ANQGSEA. Via MiXCR, TCRdb re-called the PCR reads, giving one row per CDR3 protein. Of almost 85,000 distinct CDR3 sequences listed, 50% to 65% are singletons. Judged by abundance, this clonotype is medium-sized. V and J are TRBV29-1 and TRBJ1-2, with a possible D match to TRBD1 (5 bases). Sequencing was done on a sample of blood. This sequence was found in a male donor in good health, without acne. The CDR3 is CSVRRGGDGYTF. The CDR3 DNA reads TGCAGCGTCCGAAGGGGAGGGGATGGCTACACCTTC.